The rows below give T cell receptor beta chains drawn from one sample of a study of sequential checkpoint blockade in melanoma. Data came from immunoSEQ multiplex PCR; TCRdb stores just in-frame clones and leaves some out. The sample comprises 40,000 or so clones, roughly 88% of which are singletons, and approximately 12% rests with the top ten. This specimen consisted of CD8+ T cells sorted from blood (inferred from file names), obtained from a patient given nivolumab and ipilimumab in sequence. Receptor source: a human donor with melanoma. Each CDR3 is given with its conserved first and last residue. The D gene is left open where the match is weak. The listing skips clone size in some rows; elsewhere it reads once, few, many or a size class.

TRBD1,NA,TRBV9,TRBJ2-7,CASSVGGQGYEQYF,TGTGCCAGCAGCGTAGGAGGACAGGGCTACGAGCAGTACTTC
TRBD1,NA,TRBV5-6,TRBJ2-4,CASSLAGQGLIGNIQYF,TGTGCCAGCAGCTTGGCGGGACAGGGTTTAATCGGAAACATTCAGTACTTC
NA,NA,TRBV19,TRBJ2-2,CASSIRHLNTGELFF,TGTGCCAGTAGTATCCGACATTTGAACACCGGGGAGCTGTTTTTT
TRBD2,NA,TRBV27,TRBJ2-7,CASIGPGGYEQYF,TGTGCCAGCATAGGTCCGGGGGGCTACGAGCAGTACTTC
NA,once,TRBV2,TRBJ1-1,CASSPDKNTEAFF,TGTGCCAGCAGCCCCGACAAGAACACTGAAGCTTTCTTT
TRBD2,NA,TRBV27,TRBJ2-1,CASTQLTSGRVWSYNEQFF,TGTGCCAGCACCCAATTGACTAGCGGGAGGGTGTGGTCCTACAATGAGCAGTTCTTC
NA,NA,TRBV4-3,TRBJ1-2,CASSPAGRNYYGYTF,TGCGCCAGCAGCCCTGCGGGAAGGAACTACTATGGCTACACCTTC
TRBD2,once,TRBV25-1,TRBJ2-3,CASSEEGLAGTDTQYF,TGTGCCAGCAGTGAAGAGGGACTAGCGGGAACAGATACGCAGTATTTT
NA,NA,TRBV9,TRBJ2-1,CASSVGGSVSLGNGEQFF,TGTGCCAGCAGCGTAGGAGGCTCAGTGTCGCTCGGGAATGGTGAGCAGTTCTTC
TRBD1,NA,TRBV11-2,TRBJ1-2,CASSLDGPPGQLNGYTF,TGTGCCAGCAGCTTAGACGGGCCACCGGGACAGTTAAATGGCTACACCTTC
TRBD1,NA,TRBV4-1,TRBJ1-1,CASSQNMLFGTGGGETEAFF,TGCGCCAGCAGCCAAAACATGTTATTCGGGACAGGGGGAGGAGAGACTGAAGCTTTCTTT
NA,few,TRBV27,TRBJ1-5,CASSLHGVGQPQHF,TGTGCCAGCAGTTTACACGGGGTCGGCCAGCCCCAGCATTTT
TRBD1,NA,TRBV7-3,TRBJ2-3,CASSFLGTGGDTQYF,TGTGCCAGCAGCTTTCTAGGGACAGGGGGAGATACGCAGTATTTT
TRBD2,NA,TRBV28,TRBJ2-7,CASSTGLAGVYEQYF,TGTGCCAGCAGTACGGGACTAGCGGGGGTATACGAGCAGTACTTC
NA,NA,TRBV9,TRBJ1-1,CASSVVGVHMNTEAFF,TGTGCCAGCAGCGTAGTCGGGGTCCACATGAACACTGAAGCTTTCTTT
TRBD2,NA,TRBV5-1,TRBJ2-1,CASSLASGRANEQFF,TGCGCCAGCAGCTTGGCTAGCGGGAGGGCCAATGAGCAGTTCTTC
TRBD1,NA,TRBV7-9,TRBJ1-5,CASSLTDRLNSNQPQHF,TGTGCCAGCAGCTTGACGGACAGGCTAAATAGCAATCAGCCCCAGCATTTT
TRBD2,NA,TRBV4-3,TRBJ2-3,CASSWSGRADTQYF,TGCGCCAGCAGCTGGAGCGGGAGGGCAGATACGCAGTATTTT
TRBD1,few,TRBV28,TRBJ1-5,CASSSMQGADNQPQHF,TGTGCCAGCAGTTCCATGCAGGGGGCGGACAATCAGCCCCAGCATTTT
NA,NA,TRBV28,TRBJ2-7,CASSLERDKTSYEQYF,TGTGCCAGCAGTTTGGAAAGGGACAAAACCTCCTACGAGCAGTACTTC
NA,once,TRBV5-1,TRBJ1-1,CASSTVPAGNTEAFF,TGCGCCAGCAGCACAGTTCCGGCAGGTAACACTGAAGCTTTCTTT
TRBD1,NA,TRBV15,TRBJ1-2,CATSIRTGDGYTF,TGTGCCACCAGCATAAGGACAGGGGATGGCTACACCTTC
NA,NA,TRBV7-9,TRBJ1-4,CASSLGWAGDEKLFF,TGTGCCAGCAGCTTAGGTTGGGCAGGGGATGAAAAACTGTTTTTT
NA,NA,TRBV5-6,TRBJ2-3,CASSLASDTQYF,TGTGCCAGCAGCTTGGCCTCAGATACGCAGTATTTT
TRBD1,NA,TRBV7-9,TRBJ1-1,CASILPGTGGGLRSEAFF,TGTGCCAGCATCCTTCCCGGGACAGGGGGCGGGCTAAGGTCTGAAGCTTTCTTT
TRBD2,NA,TRBV6-4,TRBJ2-1,CASSERPPRAGGNYNEQFF,TGTGCCAGCAGTGAGAGGCCCCCACGGGCGGGAGGTAACTACAATGAGCAGTTCTTC
NA,NA,TRBV13,TRBJ1-2,CASSLGFLEGYTF,TGTGCCAGCAGCTTAGGCTTCCTGGAGGGCTACACCTTC
NA,NA,TRBV4-1,TRBJ2-6,CASSQREGANVLTF,TGCGCCAGCAGCCAAAGGGAGGGGGCCAACGTCCTGACTTTC
NA,NA,TRBV19,TRBJ2-2,CASRPGTGELFF,TGTGCCAGTCGTCCGGGCACCGGGGAGCTGTTTTTT
TRBD2,few,TRBV5-6,TRBJ2-7,CASSLGVGLASYEQYF,TGTGCCAGCAGCTTGGGCGTGGGACTAGCAAGCTACGAGCAGTACTTC
NA,NA,TRBV28,TRBJ1-2,CASSLGRGRSLNGYTF,TGTGCCAGCAGTTTGGGCAGGGGAAGGTCGTTGAATGGCTACACCTTC
TRBD2,NA,TRBV9,TRBJ2-1,CASSVDGTSEYNEQFF,TGTGCCAGCAGCGTAGATGGGACTAGCGAGTACAATGAGCAGTTCTTC
NA,few,TRBV4-2,TRBJ1-1,CASSPVSGTEAFF,TGTGCCAGCAGCCCTGTGAGTGGCACTGAAGCTTTCTTT
NA,NA,TRBV29-1,TRBJ2-7,CSVGPGTYEQYF,TGCAGCGTTGGCCCGGGGACCTACGAGCAGTACTTC
NA,once,TRBV27,TRBJ1-6,CASSLGQKSPLHF,TGTGCCAGCAGTTTAGGGCAGAAATCACCCCTCCACTTT
NA,once,TRBV22-1,TRBJ2-5,CPGSARLDREETQYF,TGTCCTGGGAGCGCACGTTTGGACAGGGAAGAGACCCAGTACTTC
TRBD1,once,TRBV5-1,TRBJ1-2,CASTRGQKTGGFGGYTF,TGCGCCAGCACCCGAGGCCAGAAGACAGGGGGATTTGGTGGCTACACCTTC
TRBD1,NA,TRBV27,TRBJ1-2,CASSLGPGTGANYGYTF,TGTGCCAGCAGTCTAGGCCCCGGGACAGGAGCTAACTATGGCTACACCTTC
TRBD2,NA,TRBV7-3,TRBJ2-1,CASSLVSLAGNNEQFF,TGTGCCAGCAGCCTCGTGAGTCTAGCGGGCAACAATGAGCAGTTCTTC
TRBD1,NA,TRBV28,TRBJ2-7,CASSSPGGDLREQYF,TGTGCCAGCAGTTCTCCAGGGGGCGACCTTCGCGAGCAGTACTTC
TRBD2,NA,TRBV5-1,TRBJ2-1,CASSFSGSRGNEQFF,TGCGCCAGCAGCTTTAGCGGGAGTCGGGGGAATGAGCAGTTCTTC
TRBD1,once,TRBV7-9,TRBJ2-7,CASSLPGQGLNEQYF,TGTGCCAGCAGCTTACCGGGACAGGGGTTGAACGAGCAGTACTTC
TRBD2,NA,TRBV27,TRBJ2-7,CASTVTGTSVYEQYF,TGTGCCAGCACCGTGACCGGGACTAGCGTCTACGAGCAGTACTTC
NA,NA,TRBV19,TRBJ1-1,CASSMSGNTEAFF,TGTGCCAGTAGTATGTCAGGGAACACTGAAGCTTTCTTT
NA,NA,TRBV4-1,TRBJ1-1,CASSPPRAEMNTEAFF,TGCGCCAGCAGCCCACCGCGGGCTGAAATGAACACTGAAGCTTTCTTT
TRBD2,NA,TRBV29-1,TRBJ2-5,CSVEAGDLNRRGLAGNPPPETQYF,TGCAGCGTTGAGGCGGGGGACCTAAACCGAAGAGGACTAGCGGGAAACCCCCCCCCAGAGACCCAGTACTTC
TRBD2,NA,TRBV27,TRBJ2-2,CASSPGLLTTGELFF,TGTGCCAGCAGTCCGGGACTACTTACTACCGGGGAGCTGTTTTTT
NA,NA,TRBV6-5,TRBJ1-5,CASSYGSGSQPQHF,TGTGCCAGCAGTTACGGGTCAGGGTCTCAGCCCCAGCATTTT
NA,NA,TRBV27,TRBJ2-5,CAGSWSASETQYF,TGTGCCGGCAGTTGGAGCGCTTCGGAGACCCAGTACTTC
TRBD2,NA,TRBV4-2,TRBJ2-3,CASSQPGLAPTDTQYF,TGTGCCAGCAGCCAACCGGGACTAGCCCCCACAGATACGCAGTATTTT
NA,NA,TRBV27,TRBJ2-2,CASSWGTGIPGELFF,TGTGCCAGCAGTTGGGGAACAGGGATCCCCGGGGAGCTGTTTTTT
TRBD1,few,TRBV7-9,TRBJ1-2,CASGRDRGYGYTF,TGTGCCAGCGGCCGGGACAGGGGATATGGCTACACCTTC
NA,NA,TRBV27,TRBJ1-4,CATPRGNEKLFF,TGTGCCACTCCCCGAGGAAATGAAAAACTGTTTTTT
TRBD1,NA,TRBV13,TRBJ1-2,CASSSGTGQNYGYTF,TGTGCCAGCAGCTCAGGAACGGGACAGAACTATGGCTACACCTTC
TRBD1,NA,TRBV7-8,TRBJ1-2,CASSWPEKEGAGYTF,TGTGCCAGCAGCTGGCCAGAAAAGGAGGGGGCTGGCTACACCTTC
TRBD1,NA,TRBV6-5,TRBJ1-1,CASKVTDRLNTEAFF,TGTGCCAGCAAGGTAACGGACAGGTTGAACACTGAAGCTTTCTTT
TRBD2,NA,TRBV19,TRBJ2-1,CASSTALLAGGQFF,TGTGCCAGTAGTACGGCCCTACTAGCGGGAGGACAGTTCTTC